This TCR beta chain originates from a study of blood T cell repertoires in COVID-19. TCRdb keeps only in-frame clones here, not all; method: immunoSEQ multiplex PCR. The sample holds roughly 410,000 clones, about 91% seen once. The CDR3 has 18 amino acids. J gave up 4 bases and V 0 bases, and 9 bases lay outside the gene matches. Germline loops: CDR1 SGHDT, CDR2 YYEEEE. This clone was counted once. Sequencing was carried out using peripheral blood. The rearrangement joins TRBV5-6 to TRBJ2-3; 12 bases line up with TRBD2. This clonotype was sampled from a middle-aged woman with COVID-19, enrolled during active disease. CDR3 sequence reads: CASSLERSSGRASDTQYF. The CDR3 DNA sequence: TGTGCCAGCAGCTTGGAGCGGTCTAGCGGGAGGGCCTCAGATACGCAGTATTTT.